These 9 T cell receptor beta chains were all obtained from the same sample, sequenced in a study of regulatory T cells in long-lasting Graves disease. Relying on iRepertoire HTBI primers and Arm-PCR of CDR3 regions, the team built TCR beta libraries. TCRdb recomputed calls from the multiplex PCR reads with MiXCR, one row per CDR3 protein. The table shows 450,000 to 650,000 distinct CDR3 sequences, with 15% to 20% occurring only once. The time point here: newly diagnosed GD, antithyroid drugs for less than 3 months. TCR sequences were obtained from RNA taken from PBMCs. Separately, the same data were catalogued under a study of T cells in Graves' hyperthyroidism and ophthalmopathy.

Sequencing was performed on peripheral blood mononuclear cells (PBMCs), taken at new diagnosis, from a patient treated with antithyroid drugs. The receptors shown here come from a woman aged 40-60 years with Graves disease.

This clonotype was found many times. The CDR3 region is CASSLVWLSTGELFF. The CDR3 coding sequence is TGCGCCAGCAGCTTGGTATGGTTGTCTACCGGGGAGCTGTTTTTT. The chain uses TRBV5-1 and TRBJ2-2; D is unclear. The CDR3 is 15 residues long. Germline CDR1 and CDR2: SGHRS and YFSETQ. Trimming cost V 0 bases and J 5 bases, with 11 bases left between them.

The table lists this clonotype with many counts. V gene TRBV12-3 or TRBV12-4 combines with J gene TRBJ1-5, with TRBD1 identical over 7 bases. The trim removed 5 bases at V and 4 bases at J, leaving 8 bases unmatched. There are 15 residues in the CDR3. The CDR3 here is CASSIPGQLNQPQHF. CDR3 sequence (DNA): TGTGCCAGCAGTATCCCGGGACAGCTAAATCAGCCCCAGCATTTT.

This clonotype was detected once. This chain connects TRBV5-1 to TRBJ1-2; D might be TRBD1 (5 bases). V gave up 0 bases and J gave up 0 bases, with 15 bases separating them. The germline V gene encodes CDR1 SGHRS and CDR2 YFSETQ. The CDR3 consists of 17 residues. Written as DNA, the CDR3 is TGCGCCAGCAGCTTGGCCCCTCAGGGTTTGACTAACTATGGCTACACCTTC. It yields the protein CASSLAPQGLTNYGYTF.

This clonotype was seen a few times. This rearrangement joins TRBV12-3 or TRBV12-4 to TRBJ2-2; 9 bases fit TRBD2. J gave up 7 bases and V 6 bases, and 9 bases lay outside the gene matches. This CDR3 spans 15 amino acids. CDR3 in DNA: TGTGCCAGCAGACCCTCGACTAGCGGCTTCGGGGAGCTGTTTTTT. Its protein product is CASRPSTSGFGELFF.

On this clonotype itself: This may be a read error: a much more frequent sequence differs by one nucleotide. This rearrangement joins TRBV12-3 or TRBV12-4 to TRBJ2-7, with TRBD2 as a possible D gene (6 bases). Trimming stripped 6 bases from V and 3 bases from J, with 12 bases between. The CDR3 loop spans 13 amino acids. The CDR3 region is CASSSREIYEQYF. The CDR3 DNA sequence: TGTGCCAGCAGCTCACGGGAGATCTACGAGCAGTACTTC.

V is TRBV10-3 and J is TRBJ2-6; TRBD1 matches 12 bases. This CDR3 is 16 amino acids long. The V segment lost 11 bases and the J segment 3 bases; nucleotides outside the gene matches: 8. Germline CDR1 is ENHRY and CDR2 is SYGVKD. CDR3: CASLGQGAFGANVLTF. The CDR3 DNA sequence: TGTGCCTCCCTGGGACAGGGGGCATTTGGGGCCAACGTCCTGACTTTC.

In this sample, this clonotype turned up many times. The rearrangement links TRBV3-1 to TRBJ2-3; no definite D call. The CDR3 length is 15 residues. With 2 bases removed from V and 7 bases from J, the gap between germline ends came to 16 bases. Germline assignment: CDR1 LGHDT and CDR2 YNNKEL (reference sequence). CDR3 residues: CASSQRFDEIHTQYF. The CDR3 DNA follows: TGTGCCAGCAGCCAACGGTTTGACGAAATCCATACGCAGTATTTT.

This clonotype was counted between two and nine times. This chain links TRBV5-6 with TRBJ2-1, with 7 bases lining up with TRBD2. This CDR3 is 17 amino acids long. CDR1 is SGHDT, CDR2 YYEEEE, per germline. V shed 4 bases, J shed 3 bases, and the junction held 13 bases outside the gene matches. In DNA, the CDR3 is TGTGCCAGCAGCCCCCAACTAGCGCGCATGAACTACAATGAGCAGTTCTTC. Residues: CASSPQLARMNYNEQFF. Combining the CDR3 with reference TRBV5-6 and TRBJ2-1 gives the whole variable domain DAGVTQSPTHLIKTRGQQVTLRCSPKSGHDTVSWYQQALGQGPQFIFQYYEEEERQRGNFPDRFSGHQFPNYSSELNVNALLLGDSALYLCASSPQLARMNYNEQFFGPGTRLTVL.

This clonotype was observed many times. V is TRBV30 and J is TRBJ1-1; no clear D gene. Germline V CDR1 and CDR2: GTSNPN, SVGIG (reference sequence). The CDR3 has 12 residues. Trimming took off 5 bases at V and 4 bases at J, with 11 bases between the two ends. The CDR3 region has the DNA TGTGCCTGGCGGAAATTACTCACTGAAGCTTTCTTT. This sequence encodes CAWRKLLTEAFF.